By sample fraction, the clone carrying this T cell receptor delta chain is medium-sized (0.01 to 0.1%). These data originate in a study of human gamma delta and Vdelta1 T cells. TCRdb re-identified clones in the PCR reads via CATT. This table has thousands of delta-chain clones, roughly a tenth appearing once. This CDR3 has 16 residues. J gave up 0 bases and V 6 bases, and 8 bases lay outside the gene matches. Germline V gene sequence: CDR1 TSWWSYY, CDR2 QGS. Source material: naive CD27+ Vdelta1 gamma-delta T cells from blood. This chain links TRDV1 with TRDJ1; the match to TRDD3 covers 9 bases. This TCR came from a human donor in good health. The chain's CDR3 is CALGRTGGPYTDKLIF. The CDR3 DNA is TGTGCTCTTGGACGGACTGGGGGACCGTACACCGATAAACTCATCTTT.